This T cell receptor (beta chain) was sequenced for a study of cytomegalovirus exposure and HLA in healthy donors. Germline assignment: CDR1 SNHLY and CDR2 FYNNEI. After removal of 3 bases from V and 0 bases from J, the junction contained 3 bases not matched to a gene. This CDR3 has 17 amino acids. Primers included in the PCR were 60 Vbeta and 13 Jbeta primers. Sequenced by immunoSEQ multiplex PCR; TCRdb stores in-frame clones only, minus some. The sample carries about 170,000 clones, over 65% recorded once. The chain combines TRBV2 with TRBJ2-6; TRBD1 matches 9 bases. The sequenced material came from PBMCs. The TCR comes from a female donor in good health and CMV-seronegative. This CDR3 is CASSEGQGISGANVLTF. The CDR3, as DNA: TGTGCCAGCAGTGAGGGACAGGGTATCTCTGGGGCCAACGTCCTGACTTTC.